This record concerns one TCR beta chain sequence. Authors' methods: From reference gene primer amplification, estimates of nucleated cell counts were derived. The protocol was immunoSEQ multiplex PCR, while the TCRdb copy is restricted to in-frame clones and leaves out a portion. For V, J and clone size, that table is used; D and trimming come from the DNA. The profile shows about 220,000 clones, around 80% of them singletons. These data belong to a study of blood T cell repertoires in COVID-19. Overall study context: Specimens from acute and convalescent COVID-19 originated in the United States, Italy and Spain. Sources were T cells, B-cell-depleted T cells, or PBMCs; the material itself was cDNA or gDNA.

Germline V gene lookup returns CDR1 SNHLY and CDR2 FYNNEI. V was trimmed by 4 bases and J by 7 bases, leaving 13 bases between them. This CDR3 has 14 amino acids. The sample consisted of peripheral blood. This chain joins TRBV2 and TRBJ1-4, with a tentative D call TRBD1 (5 bases). The receptor was derived from a young man with active or convalescent COVID-19. CDR3 in DNA: TGTGCCAGCAGTGTCAGGCAGGGAGGTGAAAAACTGTTTTTT. It specifies CASSVRQGGEKLFF.